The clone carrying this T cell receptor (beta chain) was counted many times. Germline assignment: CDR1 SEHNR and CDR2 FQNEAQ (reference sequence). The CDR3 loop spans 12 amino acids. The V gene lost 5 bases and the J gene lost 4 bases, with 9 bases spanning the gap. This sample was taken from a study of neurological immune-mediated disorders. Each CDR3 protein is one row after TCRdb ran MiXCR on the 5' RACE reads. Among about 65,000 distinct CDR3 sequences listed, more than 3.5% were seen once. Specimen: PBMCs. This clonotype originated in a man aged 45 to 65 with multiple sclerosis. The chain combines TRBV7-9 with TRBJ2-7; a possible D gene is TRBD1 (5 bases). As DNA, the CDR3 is TGTGCCAGCAGCATGGGGCGTTACGAGCAGTACTTC. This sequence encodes CASSMGRYEQYF. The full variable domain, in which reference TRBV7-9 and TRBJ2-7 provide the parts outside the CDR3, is DTGVSQNPRHKITKRGQNVTFRCDPISEHNRLYWYRQTLGQGPEFLTYFQNEAQLEKSRLLSDRFSAERPKGSFSTLEIQRTEQGDSAMYLCASSMGRYEQYFGPGTRLTVT.